Following are 8 T cell receptor beta chains from one sample sequenced in a study of shared clonotypes between healthy human individuals. Using immunoSEQ multiplex PCR, the repertoire was profiled, and TCRdb retains in-frame clones only, with some absent. The data contain 2 million to 3 million clones, over 85% of them seen just once; the ten biggest clones take up around 0.37%. The source material was naive CD4+ T cells from PBMCs. Subset noted: CD45RA+ positively selected. The receptor source for this set is a man aged 18 to 30 in good health. Some clones in this sample may be carry-over from other donors' samples.

This clone was recorded once. CDR3 DNA: TGTGCCAGCAGCCGGTCTACAGGTGCACTAGCCAAAAACATTCAGTACTTC. Protein product: CASSRSTGALAKNIQYF. This chain connects TRBV14 to TRBJ2-4; possible D gene TRBD1, 5 bases. The ends were cut back, 4 bases at V and 0 bases at J, with 16 bases in the middle. This CDR3 spans 17 amino acids. CDR1 is SGHDN, CDR2 FVKESK, per germline.

The chain links TRBV19 to TRBJ1-3; 8 bases align to TRBD1. V shed 8 bases, J shed 0 bases, and the junction held 6 bases outside the gene matches. CDR1 LNHDA and CDR2 SQIVND come from the germline V gene (reference sequence). The CDR3 loop spans 15 amino acids. As DNA, the CDR3 is TGTGCCAGTGGGGACAGGATAAACTCTGGAAACACCATATATTTT. Protein sequence: CASGDRINSGNTIYF.

The V gene is TRBV18, the J gene TRBJ2-3, with D hard to call. V was pared by 0 bases and J by 6 bases, with 10 bases between. The CDR3 covers 14 residues. CDR1 is KGHSH, CDR2 LQKENI, per germline. The CDR3 protein is CASSPPVAPDTQYF. The CDR3 nucleotides are TGTGCCAGCTCACCACCGGTGGCTCCGGATACGCAGTATTTT.

The V call is TRBV6-1, the J call TRBJ2-7; no reliable D call. The CDR3 runs to 14 residues. CDR1 is MNHNS and CDR2 is SASEGT in the germline V gene. V lost 2 bases and J lost 3, with 11 bases in between. The DNA of the CDR3 is TGTGCCAGCAGTGAAAGGTGGGCAGGCTACGAGCAGTACTTC. Protein product: CASSERWAGYEQYF.

J is TRBJ2-4 and V is TRBV6-4; 11 bases match TRBD2. Per the germline V gene, CDR1 is MRHNA and CDR2 is SNTAGT. This CDR3 contains 17 residues. With 6 bases clipped from V and 4 bases from J, the junction kept 11 bases outside the gene matches. The CDR3 region is CASRGSGRAWGKNIQYF. CDR3 DNA sequence: TGTGCCAGCAGGGGTAGCGGGAGGGCCTGGGGGAAAAACATTCAGTACTTC.

The chain links TRBV28 to TRBJ1-1; unclear D gene. Trimming removed 2 bases from V and 6 bases from J, with 16 bases in between. The CDR3 is 15 amino acids. Germline CDR1 reads MDHEN; CDR2 reads SYDVKM. This CDR3 is CASSLLPIRVAEAFF. The DNA for the CDR3 is TGTGCCAGCAGTTTACTACCCATTAGGGTCGCTGAAGCTTTCTTT.

The V and J genes are TRBV10-3 and TRBJ1-6, with 9 positions matching TRBD1. The CDR3 contains 15 residues. Per germline, CDR1 ENHRY and CDR2 SYGVKD. J lost 9 bases, V lost 3 bases, and 6 bases had no gene match. As DNA, the CDR3 is TGTGCCATCAGTGATCTGGGACAGGGTGGTTCACCCCTCCACTTT. It translates to CAISDLGQGGSPLHF.

V usage is TRBV19 and J usage is TRBJ2-1, with 7 bases fitting TRBD2. CDR1 is LNHDA and CDR2 is SQIVND in the germline V gene (reference sequence). V lost 1 base, J lost 10 bases, and 13 bases stayed unmatched. The CDR3 consists of 16 residues. The CDR3 region has the DNA TGTGCCAGTAGTATAGCGTCGGGGATGGGAGGGCTCGAGCAGTTCTTC. This translates into CASSIASGMGGLEQFF.